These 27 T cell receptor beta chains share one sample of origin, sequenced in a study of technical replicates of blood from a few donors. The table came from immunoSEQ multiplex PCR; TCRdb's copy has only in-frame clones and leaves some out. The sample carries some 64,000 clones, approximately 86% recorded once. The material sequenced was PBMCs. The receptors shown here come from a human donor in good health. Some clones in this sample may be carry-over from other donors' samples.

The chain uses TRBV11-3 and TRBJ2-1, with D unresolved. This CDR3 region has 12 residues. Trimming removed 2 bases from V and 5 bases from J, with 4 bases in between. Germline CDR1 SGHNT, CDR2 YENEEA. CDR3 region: CASSLFNNEQFF. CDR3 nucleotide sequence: TGTGCCAGCAGCTTATTTAACAATGAGCAGTTCTTC.

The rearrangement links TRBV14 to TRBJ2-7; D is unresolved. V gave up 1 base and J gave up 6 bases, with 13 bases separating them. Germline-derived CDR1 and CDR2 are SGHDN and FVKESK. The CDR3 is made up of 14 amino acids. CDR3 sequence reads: CASSQAFVRSEQYF. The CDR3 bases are TGTGCCAGCAGCCAAGCGTTTGTGCGTTCCGAGCAGTACTTC.

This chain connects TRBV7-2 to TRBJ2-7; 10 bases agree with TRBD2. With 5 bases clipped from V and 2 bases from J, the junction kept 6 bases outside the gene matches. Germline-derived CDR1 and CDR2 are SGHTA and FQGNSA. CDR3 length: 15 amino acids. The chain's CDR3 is CASSLGTSVTYEQYF. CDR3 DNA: TGTGCCAGCAGCCTAGGGACTAGCGTAACCTACGAGCAGTACTTC.

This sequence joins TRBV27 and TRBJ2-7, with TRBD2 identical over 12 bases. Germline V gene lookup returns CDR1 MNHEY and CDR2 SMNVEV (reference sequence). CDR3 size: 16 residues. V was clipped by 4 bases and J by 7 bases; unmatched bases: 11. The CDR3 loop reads CASSSPSGRGGFEQYF. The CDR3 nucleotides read TGTGCCAGCAGTTCCCCTAGCGGGAGGGGAGGTTTTGAGCAGTACTTC.

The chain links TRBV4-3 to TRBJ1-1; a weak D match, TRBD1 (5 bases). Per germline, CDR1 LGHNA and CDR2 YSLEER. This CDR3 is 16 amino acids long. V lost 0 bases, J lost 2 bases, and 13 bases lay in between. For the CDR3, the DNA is TGCGCCAGCAGCCAAGATATGGGGCGCGGTAACACTGAAGCTTTCTTT. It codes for CASSQDMGRGNTEAFF.

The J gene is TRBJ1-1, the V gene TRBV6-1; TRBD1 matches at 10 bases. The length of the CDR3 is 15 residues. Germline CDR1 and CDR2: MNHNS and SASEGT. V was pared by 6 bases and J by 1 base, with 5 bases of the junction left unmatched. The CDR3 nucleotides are TGTGCCAGCAGCCGGGACAGGGGACAGAACACTGAAGCTTTCTTT. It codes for CASSRDRGQNTEAFF.

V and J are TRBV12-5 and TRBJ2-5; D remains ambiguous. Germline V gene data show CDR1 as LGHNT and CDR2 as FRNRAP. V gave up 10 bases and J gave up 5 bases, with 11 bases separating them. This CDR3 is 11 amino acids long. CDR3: CATSVRETQYF. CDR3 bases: TGTGCTACATCGGTGAGGGAGACCCAGTACTTC.

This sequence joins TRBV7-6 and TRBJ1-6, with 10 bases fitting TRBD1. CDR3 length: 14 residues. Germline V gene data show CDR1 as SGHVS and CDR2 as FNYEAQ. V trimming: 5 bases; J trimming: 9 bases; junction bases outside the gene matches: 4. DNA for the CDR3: TGTGCCAGCAGCGTAGGACAGGGGGGTTCACCCCTCCACTTT. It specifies CASSVGQGGSPLHF. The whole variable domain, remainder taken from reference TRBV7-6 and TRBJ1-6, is GAGVSQSPRYKVTKRGQDVALRCDPISGHVSLYWYRQALGQGPEFLTYFNYEAQQDKSGLPNDRFSAERPEGSISTLTIQRTEQRDSAMYRCASSVGQGGSPLHFGNGTRLTVT.

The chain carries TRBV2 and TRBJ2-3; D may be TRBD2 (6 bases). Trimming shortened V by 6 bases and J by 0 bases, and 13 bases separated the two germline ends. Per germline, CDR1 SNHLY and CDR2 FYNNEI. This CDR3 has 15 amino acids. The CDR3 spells CASRRGGVSTDTQYF. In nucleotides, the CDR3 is TGTGCCAGCAGGAGGGGCGGGGTTAGCACAGATACGCAGTATTTT.

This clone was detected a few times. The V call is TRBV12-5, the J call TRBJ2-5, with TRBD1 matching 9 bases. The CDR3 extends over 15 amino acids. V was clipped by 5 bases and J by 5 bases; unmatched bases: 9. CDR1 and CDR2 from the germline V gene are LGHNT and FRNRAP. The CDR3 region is CASGLRRGQGETQYF. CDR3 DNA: TGTGCTAGTGGTCTCCGACGGGGACAGGGCGAGACCCAGTACTTC.

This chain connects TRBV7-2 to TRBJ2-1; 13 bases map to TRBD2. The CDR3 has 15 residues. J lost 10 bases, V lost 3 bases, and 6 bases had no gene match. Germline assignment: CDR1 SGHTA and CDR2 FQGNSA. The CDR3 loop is CASSFTSGRAGEQFF. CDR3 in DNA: TGTGCCAGCAGCTTTACTAGCGGGAGGGCCGGAGAGCAGTTCTTC. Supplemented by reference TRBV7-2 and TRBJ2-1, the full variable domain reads GAGVSQSPSNKVTEKGKDVELRCDPISGHTALYWYRQSLGQGLEFLIYFQGNSAPDKSGLPSDRFSAERTGGSVSTLTIQRTQQEDSAVYLCASSFTSGRAGEQFFGPGTRLTVL.

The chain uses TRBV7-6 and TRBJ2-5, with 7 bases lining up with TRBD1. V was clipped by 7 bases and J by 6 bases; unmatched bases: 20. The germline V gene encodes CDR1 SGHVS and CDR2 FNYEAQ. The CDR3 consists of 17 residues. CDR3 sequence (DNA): TGTGCCAGCAACATTCGCCAGGGGACAGCTCTGAGCCAGACCCAGTACTTC. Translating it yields CASNIRQGTALSQTQYF.

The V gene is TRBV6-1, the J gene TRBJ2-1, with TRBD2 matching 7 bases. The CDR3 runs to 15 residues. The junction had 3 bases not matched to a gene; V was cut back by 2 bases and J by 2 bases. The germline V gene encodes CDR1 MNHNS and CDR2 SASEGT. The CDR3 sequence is CASSETSEAYNEQFF. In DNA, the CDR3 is TGTGCCAGCAGTGAAACTAGCGAGGCCTACAATGAGCAGTTCTTC.

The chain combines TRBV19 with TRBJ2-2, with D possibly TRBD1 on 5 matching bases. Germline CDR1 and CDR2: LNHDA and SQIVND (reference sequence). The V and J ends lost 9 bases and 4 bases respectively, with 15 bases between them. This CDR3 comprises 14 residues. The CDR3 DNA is TGTGCCAGCCGGACACGCCCGGCCACCGGGGAGCTGTTTTTT. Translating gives CASRTRPATGELFF.

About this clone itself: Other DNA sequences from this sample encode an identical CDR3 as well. For the CDR3, the DNA is TGTGCCAGCAGTTACTCGGGGCTAGCGGGGGCCTACGAGCAGTACTTC. Residues: CASSYSGLAGAYEQYF. The chain combines TRBV6-5 with TRBJ2-7, with 10 bases identical to TRBD2. With V trimmed by 0 bases and J by 2 bases, 4 bases remained unmatched. Germline values: CDR1 MNHEY, CDR2 SVGAGI. This CDR3 contains 16 residues.

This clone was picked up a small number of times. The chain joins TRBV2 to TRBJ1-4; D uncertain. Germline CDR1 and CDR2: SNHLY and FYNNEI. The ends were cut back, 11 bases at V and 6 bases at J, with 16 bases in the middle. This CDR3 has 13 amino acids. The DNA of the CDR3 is TGTGCCGGGAGACAATCAAACCATGAAAAACTGTTTTTT. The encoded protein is CAGRQSNHEKLFF. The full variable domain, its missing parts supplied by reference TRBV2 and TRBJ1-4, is EPEVTQTPSHQVTQMGQEVILRCVPISNHLYFYWYRQILGQKVEFLVSFYNNEISEKSEIFDDQFSVERPDGSNFTLKIRSTKLEDSAMYFCAGRQSNHEKLFFGSGTQLSVL.

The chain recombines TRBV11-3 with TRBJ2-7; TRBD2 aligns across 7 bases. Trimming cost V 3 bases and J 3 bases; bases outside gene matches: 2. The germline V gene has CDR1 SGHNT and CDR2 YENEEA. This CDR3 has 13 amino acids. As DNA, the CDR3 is TGTGCCAGCAGCTTCGCTAGCGGCTACGAGCAGTACTTC. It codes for CASSFASGYEQYF.

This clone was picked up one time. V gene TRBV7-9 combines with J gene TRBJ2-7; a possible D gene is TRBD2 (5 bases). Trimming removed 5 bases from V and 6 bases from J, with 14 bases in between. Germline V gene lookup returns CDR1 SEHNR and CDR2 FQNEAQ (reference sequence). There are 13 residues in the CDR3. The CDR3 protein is CASSPTVSGEQYF. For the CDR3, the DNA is TGTGCCAGCAGCCCAACCGTGAGCGGCGAGCAGTACTTC.

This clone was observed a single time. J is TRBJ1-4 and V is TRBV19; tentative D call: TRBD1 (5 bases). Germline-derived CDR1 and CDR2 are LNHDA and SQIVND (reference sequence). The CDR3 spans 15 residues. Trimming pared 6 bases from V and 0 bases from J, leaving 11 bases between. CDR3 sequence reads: CASSPGGTTNEKLFF. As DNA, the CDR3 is TGTGCCAGTAGCCCCGGGGGAACAACTAATGAAAAACTGTTTTTT.

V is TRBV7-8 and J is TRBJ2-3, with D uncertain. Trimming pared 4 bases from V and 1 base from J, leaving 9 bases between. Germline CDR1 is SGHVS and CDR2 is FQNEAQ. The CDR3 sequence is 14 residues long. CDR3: CASSSPSGTDTQYF. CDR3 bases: TGTGCCAGCAGCTCGCCCTCAGGCACAGATACGCAGTATTTT.

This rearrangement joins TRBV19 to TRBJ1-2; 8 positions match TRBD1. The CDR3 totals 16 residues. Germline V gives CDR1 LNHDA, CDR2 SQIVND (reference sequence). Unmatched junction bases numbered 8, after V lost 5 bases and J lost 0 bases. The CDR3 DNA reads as TGTGCCAGTAGTGGCCCGGACAGGGTAACTAACTATGGCTACACCTTC. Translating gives CASSGPDRVTNYGYTF.

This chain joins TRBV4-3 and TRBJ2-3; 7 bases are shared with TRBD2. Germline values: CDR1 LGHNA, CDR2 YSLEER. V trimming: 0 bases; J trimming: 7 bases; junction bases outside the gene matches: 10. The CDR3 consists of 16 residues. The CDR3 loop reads CASSQDIVGGKNTQYF. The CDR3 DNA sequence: TGCGCCAGCAGCCAAGATATCGTGGGGGGGAAAAATACGCAGTATTTT.

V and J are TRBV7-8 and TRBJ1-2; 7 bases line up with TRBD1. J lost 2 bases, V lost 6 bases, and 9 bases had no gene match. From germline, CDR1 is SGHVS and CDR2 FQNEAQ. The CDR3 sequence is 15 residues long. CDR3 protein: CASSLFRDSNYGYTF. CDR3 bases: TGTGCCAGCAGTCTTTTCCGGGACAGCAACTATGGCTACACCTTC.

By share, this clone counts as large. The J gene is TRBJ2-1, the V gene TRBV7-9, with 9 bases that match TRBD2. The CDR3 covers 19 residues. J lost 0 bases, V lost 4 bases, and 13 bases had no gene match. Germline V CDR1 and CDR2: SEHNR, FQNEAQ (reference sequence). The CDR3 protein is CASSYRKTSGRSSYNEQFF. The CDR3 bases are TGTGCCAGCAGCTACCGGAAAACTAGCGGGCGTAGCTCCTACAATGAGCAGTTCTTC.

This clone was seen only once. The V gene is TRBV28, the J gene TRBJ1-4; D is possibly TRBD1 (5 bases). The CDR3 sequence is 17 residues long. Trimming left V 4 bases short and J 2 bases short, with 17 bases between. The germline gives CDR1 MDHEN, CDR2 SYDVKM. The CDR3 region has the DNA TGTGCCAGCAGTTCCGAGGGGAGGGGCTCTACTAATGAAAAACTGTTTTTT. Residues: CASSSEGRGSTNEKLFF.

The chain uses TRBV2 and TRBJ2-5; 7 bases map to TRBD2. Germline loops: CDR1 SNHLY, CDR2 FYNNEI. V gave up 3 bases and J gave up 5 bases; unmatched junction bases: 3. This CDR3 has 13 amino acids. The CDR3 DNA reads TGTGCCAGCAGTGACGGGAGGAGGGAGACCCAGTACTTC. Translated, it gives CASSDGRRETQYF. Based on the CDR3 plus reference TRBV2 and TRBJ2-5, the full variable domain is EPEVTQTPSHQVTQMGQEVILRCVPISNHLYFYWYRQILGQKVEFLVSFYNNEISEKSEIFDDQFSVERPDGSNFTLKIRSTKLEDSAMYFCASSDGRRETQYFGPGTRLLVL.

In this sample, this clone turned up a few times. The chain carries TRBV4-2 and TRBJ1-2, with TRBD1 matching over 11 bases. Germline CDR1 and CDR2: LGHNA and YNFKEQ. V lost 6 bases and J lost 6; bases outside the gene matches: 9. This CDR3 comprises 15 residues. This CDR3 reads CASSREGTGGNGYTF. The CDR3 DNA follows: TGTGCCAGCAGTCGAGAAGGGACAGGGGGGAATGGCTACACCTTC.